This T cell receptor beta chain was retrieved from a study of blood T cell repertoires in COVID-19. The CDR3 consists of 15 residues. CDR1 is LGHDT and CDR2 is YNNKEL in the germline V gene (reference sequence). V lost 4 bases and J 4 bases, leaving 16 bases between the germline ends. Per the study methods: Estimates of nucleated cell counts were drawn from the amplification of reference gene primers. Produced via immunoSEQ multiplex PCR; TCRdb's table is partial and in-frame only. D and trimming come from the DNA, and the V and J calls and clone size come from that table. Altogether roughly 150,000 clones are present, roughly 80% being singletons, with the ten largest covering approximately 2%.

The sequence was collected from a woman of 80 years or more with acute or convalescent COVID-19. V usage is TRBV3-1 (or the pseudogene TRBV3-2) and J usage is TRBJ2-5; possible D gene TRBD1, 6 bases. Material for sequencing was peripheral blood. The CDR3 region is CASSPDWDTLETQYF. CDR3 sequence (DNA): TGTGCCAGCAGCCCTGATTGGGACACCCTAGAGACCCAGTACTTC.